This record concerns one TCR beta chain sequence. This clonotype showed up many times. Its antigen remains undetermined. Qualities for individual bases were not recorded, and no much larger clone is one base off. Taken with the paper, the label for time point translates to: longitudinal time-point 1 (baseline). Blood bank volunteers in Maryland, USA served as the healthy controls. Unsorted PBMC libraries were generated from 2 million PBMCs stored in RNAlater at -80 °C until RNA extraction. Peripheral blood was subjected to Ficoll-Hypaque density gradient centrifugation to isolate PBMCs, which were then cryopreserved in liquid nitrogen. The data were taken from a study of neurological immune-mediated disorders (dated by TCRdb to the late 2010s). Describing the broader study: Using UMI-based sequencing, the study compared peripheral blood TCR-beta repertoires from patients with HTLV-I-associated myelopathy (HAM/TSP), patients with multiple sclerosis, and healthy controls. The cohort was made up of about 65 subjects, consisting of 14 HAM/TSP patients, 34 multiple sclerosis patients and about 20 healthy controls. Alongside PBMC samples, the set of more than 80 TCR-beta libraries contained longitudinal samples, technical triplicates, and paired CD4+ and CD8+ T-cell subsets that had been sorted. Longitudinal HAM/TSP and healthy donors were sampled at 3 time-points each (about 3-40 month intervals). General conclusions and limits of the study: The highest TCR clonal expansion was observed in HAM/TSP patients, whereas the lowest was observed in MS patients, even when compared with healthy controls. Across subjects, expanded clones never shared an identical CDR3 amino acid sequence, which suggests that the TCR-beta repertoires in every group were private.

cDNA was synthesized by template-switch 5'RACE using a primer with a 10-nucleotide random unique molecular identifier that tagged each TCR transcript. Each sequencing run produced over 170 million TCR-beta sequences covering 15-18 subjects. The RNeasy kit was used for extraction of total RNA. Using the KAPA Real-time Library Amplification kit, TCR-beta VDJ regions were amplified with primers for the TCR constant region and the 5'RACE anchor. Sample indexes and Illumina adaptors were added in a first PCR, after which library yield was increased in a second PCR. The roughly 650 bp TCR product was size-selected on a 2% E-gel SizeSelection system after Ampure bead purification. Before pooling, library quality was checked on a Bioanalyzer, concentration was measured with Qubit, and libraries were quantified with the Kapa Library Quantification kit. An Illumina HiSeq 2500 was used to sequence the libraries paired-end at 2 x 150 bp. To increase sequence diversity, about 25-31% phiX was spiked into each library pool. Concerning the study's data processing: Quality-filtered reads were processed with the UMI-based MiGEC pipeline, which removed over 75% of raw TCR sequences during error correction. IMGT germline references were used for alignment of VDJ genes, and clonotypes were defined by a unique CDR3 amino acid sequence together with V-J genes. Clonal expansion, Shannon diversity, and CDR3 relatedness (CalcPairwiseDistances, ClusterSamples) were evaluated with VDJtools, and phylogenetic trees were built with CLCbio workbench. Clones with at least 8 unique UMIs were defined as expanded, with this threshold being based on coefficient-of-variation modelling across technical triplicates. The public reads were run again by TCRdb, first through fastp at Q25 and then through MiXCR, and only productive beta chains were kept. Rows are combined by CDR3 protein, so each entry shows the most common genes and DNA. These V and J calls rely on TCRdb rather than the paper's analysis. The sample yields tens of thousands of distinct CDR3 sequences; 10% were counted once. Together, the top ten hold roughly a tenth of the sample.

The CDR3 runs 15 amino acids, cysteine and phenylalanine included. Of all the DNA, just the CDR3 is kept, 45 bases in frame from base 1. Sequences MNHNY (CDR1) and SVGAGI (CDR2) are obtained from the germline V gene (reference sequence). After removal of 4 bases from V and 10 bases from J, the junction retains 10 bases not matched to a gene. The chain uses TRBV6-6 and TRBJ1-6; 7 central nucleotides agree with TRBD1. The receptor was isolated from a man younger than 40 in good health. The source material was PBMCs. This receptor has the CDR3 CASSSGTETRSPLHF. The nucleotide sequence is given as TGTGCCAGCAGTTCCGGGACAGAAACGAGGTCACCCCTCCACTTT.